The next 22 T cell receptor beta chains were all read from a single sample in a study of T cell responses to AZD1222 COVID-19 vaccine. Sequencing used immunoSEQ multiplex PCR; TCRdb keeps in-frame clones, though not all of them. The repertoire has under 120,000 clones, roughly 90% of them found once; the top ten carry around 1.2%. The sample here was peripheral blood, taken on day 0 of AZD1222 vaccination. The receptors come from an adult in good health.

The chain is built from TRBV2 and TRBJ2-7, with D possibly TRBD2 on 6 matching bases. V was pared by 9 bases and J by 3 bases, with 12 bases between. Germline values: CDR1 SNHLY, CDR2 FYNNEI. This CDR3 has 12 amino acids. This CDR3 reads CASSRAGYEQYF. The CDR3 DNA reads TGTGCCAGTAGCAGAGCGGGCTACGAGCAGTACTTC. The full variable domain, with the rest looked up from reference TRBV2 and TRBJ2-7, is EPEVTQTPSHQVTQMGQEVILRCVPISNHLYFYWYRQILGQKVEFLVSFYNNEISEKSEIFDDQFSVERPDGSNFTLKIRSTKLEDSAMYFCASSRAGYEQYFGPGTRLTVT.

V usage is TRBV5-4 and J usage is TRBJ2-5; D perhaps matches TRBD1 (5 bases). This CDR3 has 13 residues. The germline V and J ends were trimmed by 3 bases and 2 bases, with 8 bases remaining between them. The V gene's germline CDR1 is SGHNT and CDR2 YYREEE (reference sequence). The CDR3 bases are TGTGCCAGCAGCTGGACAAGACAAGAGACCCAGTACTTC. It yields the protein CASSWTRQETQYF. The complete variable domain, with remaining parts taken from reference TRBV5-4 and TRBJ2-5, reads ETGVTQSPTHLIKTRGQQVTLRCSSQSGHNTVSWYQQALGQGPQFIFQYYREEENGRGNFPPRFSGLQFPNYSSELNVNALELDDSALYLCASSWTRQETQYFGPGTRLLVL.

The chain links TRBV7-6 to TRBJ1-1, with 12 bases matching TRBD1. CDR3 length equals 15 residues. V lost 3 bases to trimming and J lost 3 bases; unmatched junction nucleotides: 2. Germline CDR1 is SGHVS and CDR2 is FNYEAQ. CDR3 protein: CASSFGTGGYTEAFF. CDR3 nucleotides: TGTGCCAGCAGCTTTGGGACAGGGGGCTACACTGAAGCTTTCTTT.

The rearrangement links TRBV19 to TRBJ1-1; D remains ambiguous. Germline loops: CDR1 LNHDA, CDR2 SQIVND (reference sequence). Trimming removed 5 bases from V and 6 bases from J, with 13 bases in between. CDR3 length: 13 residues. In DNA, the CDR3 is TGTGCCAGTAGTCCTCCGGTGACTTCTGAAGCTTTCTTT. This codes for CASSPPVTSEAFF.

CDR3 sequence: CASSIQGGDTEAFF. In DNA, the CDR3 is TGCGCCAGCAGCATACAGGGGGGGGACACTGAAGCTTTCTTT. The rearrangement links TRBV4-3 to TRBJ1-1, with 8 bases aligning to TRBD1. The junction had 5 bases not matched to a gene; V was cut back by 5 bases and J by 3 bases. Germline lookup yields CDR1 LGHNA and CDR2 YSLEER. There are 14 residues in the CDR3.

This chain links TRBV6-5 with TRBJ1-1; D ambiguous. The CDR3 has 13 amino acids. Germline lookup yields CDR1 MNHEY and CDR2 SVGAGI. Trimming left V 2 bases short and J 4 bases short, with 8 bases between. The CDR3: CASSYGRSTEAFF. CDR3 nucleotides: TGTGCCAGCAGTTACGGACGGAGCACTGAAGCTTTCTTT.

The chain combines TRBV5-4 with TRBJ2-5; 8 nucleotides align to TRBD2. CDR1 is SGHNT and CDR2 is YYREEE in the germline V gene (reference sequence). There are 15 residues in the CDR3. Losses at the gene ends were 2 bases for V and 2 bases for J; bases not matched to a gene: 5. In DNA form, the CDR3 reads TGTGCCAGCAGCTTAACCGGGAGGGGACAAGAGACCCAGTACTTC. Its protein product is CASSLTGRGQETQYF.

CDR3 loop: CASSVEGRNTEAFF. The CDR3 DNA reads TGTGCCAGCAGCGTAGAGGGCCGAAACACTGAAGCTTTCTTT. The chain is built from TRBV9 and TRBJ1-1; no clear D gene. The germline V gene has CDR1 SGDLS and CDR2 YYNGEE. The CDR3 sequence is 14 residues long. Trimming shortened V by 0 bases and J by 2 bases, and 8 bases separated the two germline ends.

This clone came up a few times. The genes are TRBV3-1 (or the pseudogene TRBV3-2) and TRBJ1-4; D gene uncertain. This CDR3 has 15 residues. CDR1 is LGHDT and CDR2 is YNNKEL in the germline V gene (reference sequence). V was cut by 2 bases and J by 2 bases, with 9 bases left in between. The CDR3 region has the DNA TGTGCCAGCAGCCAACGAAAGGCGACTAATGAAAAACTGTTTTTT. Its translation: CASSQRKATNEKLFF.

This sequence joins TRBV2 and TRBJ2-1; maybe TRBD1 (6 bases). Trimming pared 6 bases from V and 15 bases from J, leaving 18 bases between. CDR1 is SNHLY, CDR2 FYNNEI, per germline. CDR3 length: 12 residues. The CDR3 sequence: CASRPTGAQGFF. The DNA for the CDR3 is TGTGCCAGCAGACCGACAGGCGCTCAGGGGTTCTTC.

J is TRBJ2-7 and V is TRBV2; 9 nucleotides line up with TRBD1. The CDR3 runs to 14 residues. V was clipped by 7 bases and J by 4 bases; unmatched bases: 8. The germline V gene has CDR1 SNHLY and CDR2 FYNNEI. CDR3: CASTRDGTGYEQYF. The CDR3 coding sequence is TGTGCCAGCACAAGGGACGGGACAGGGTACGAGCAGTACTTC.

The CDR3 DNA reads as TGTGCCAGCAGTGGGAGGGTTAGCAATCAGCCCCAGCATTTT. As protein: CASSGRVSNQPQHF. The chain recombines TRBV6-2 or TRBV6-3 with TRBJ1-5; D gene unclear. Trimming removed 5 bases from V and 0 bases from J, with 8 bases in between. The CDR3 spans 14 residues. The V gene's germline CDR1 is MNHEY and CDR2 SVGEGT.

The V gene is TRBV7-2, the J gene TRBJ2-7; 10 bases map to TRBD1. There are 13 residues in the CDR3. The germline gives CDR1 SGHTA, CDR2 FQGNSA. Germline trimming cut 3 bases from V and 4 bases from J; bases unmatched to any gene: 0. The CDR3 loop is CASSLDRGYEQYF. DNA for the CDR3: TGTGCCAGCAGCTTGGACAGGGGGTACGAGCAGTACTTC.

This chain joins TRBV5-1 and TRBJ1-1; D not certain. The CDR3 has 14 amino acids. V was pared by 4 bases and J by 1 base, with 11 bases between. CDR1 is SGHRS, CDR2 YFSETQ, per germline. The CDR3 nucleotides read TGCGCCAGCAGCCCGGAGCGGGGGAACACTGAAGCTTTCTTT. Its translation: CASSPERGNTEAFF.

The chain carries TRBV19 and TRBJ1-2, with D unclear. The CDR3 contains 12 residues. CDR1 LNHDA and CDR2 SQIVND come from the germline V gene (reference sequence). Trimming left V 7 bases short and J 3 bases short, with 9 bases between. Here the CDR3 reads CASKKAYYGYTF. CDR3 sequence (DNA): TGTGCCAGTAAGAAGGCATACTATGGCTACACCTTC.

The J gene is TRBJ1-1, the V gene TRBV5-5; no firm D call. This CDR3 is 13 amino acids long. V was cut by 2 bases and J by 5 bases, with 10 bases left in between. Germline V gene lookup returns CDR1 SGHKS and CDR2 YYEKEE (reference sequence). CDR3 sequence (DNA): TGTGCCAGCAGCTTTGGGAGTGAAACTGAAGCTTTCTTT. It specifies CASSFGSETEAFF.

This sequence joins TRBV15 and TRBJ1-5, with D uncertain. The V gene lost 0 bases and the J gene lost 4 bases, with 7 bases spanning the gap. The CDR3 runs to 14 residues. Germline V gene sequence: CDR1 LNHNV, CDR2 YYDKDF (reference sequence). The CDR3 bases are TGTGCCACCAGCAGAGAGCGCCTTAATCAGCCCCAGCATTTT. Protein sequence: CATSRERLNQPQHF.

There are a few counts of this clone. This rearrangement joins TRBV28 to TRBJ1-2; TRBD1 aligns across 8 bases. V trimming: 6 bases; J trimming: 4 bases; junction bases outside the gene matches: 7. CDR1 is MDHEN and CDR2 is SYDVKM in the germline V gene. This CDR3 contains 14 residues. The CDR3 loop is CASRTGVVPYGYTF. The CDR3 bases are TGTGCCAGCAGGACAGGGGTCGTACCCTATGGCTACACCTTC.

The V and J genes are TRBV30 and TRBJ2-3, with D tentatively TRBD2 (5 bases). Deletions cut 3 bases from V and 0 bases from J, with 16 bases between. The germline CDR1 and CDR2 sequences are GTSNPN and SVGIG (reference sequence). The CDR3 contains 16 residues. The CDR3 bases are TGTGCCTGGAGCCCCGCGGATGGGAGAAGCACAGATACGCAGTATTTT. Encoded protein: CAWSPADGRSTDTQYF.

The CDR3 loop reads CASSFANTEAFF. The CDR3, as DNA: TGTGCCAGCAGCTTCGCGAACACTGAAGCTTTCTTT. V and J are TRBV11-1 and TRBJ1-1; the D is unclear. Between the trimmed V and J ends, which lost 3 bases and 1 base, there was a span of 3 bases. The V gene's germline CDR1 is SGHAT and CDR2 FQDESV (reference sequence). This CDR3 comprises 12 residues.

This clone was detected only a few times. The V gene is TRBV5-4, the J gene TRBJ2-7, with D hard to call. The CDR3 is made up of 13 amino acids. CDR1 is SGHNT and CDR2 is YYREEE in the germline V gene (reference sequence). V lost 2 bases and J 2 bases, leaving 8 bases between the germline ends. DNA of the CDR3: TGTGCCAGCAGCTTTGACGGAGCCTACGAGCAGTACTTC. Amino acids: CASSFDGAYEQYF.

The rearrangement links TRBV24-1 to TRBJ1-5; weak D call: TRBD1 (5 bases). The CDR3 contains 14 residues. Germline V gene sequence: CDR1 KGHDR, CDR2 SFDVKD. The ends were cut back, 9 bases at V and 7 bases at J, with 18 bases in the middle. The CDR3 loop is CATSWGGAGQPQHF. As DNA, the CDR3 is TGTGCCACCTCCTGGGGAGGGGCTGGACAGCCCCAGCATTTT.